The TCR beta chain under discussion was sequenced for a study of blood T cell repertoires in COVID-19. For the study at large: Samples of COVID-19 (acute and convalescent) were obtained from the United States, Italy and Spain. Sources were T cells, B-cell-depleted T cells, or PBMCs; the material itself was cDNA or gDNA.

Sequencing was performed with immunoSEQ multiplex PCR; in TCRdb, only in-frame clones are kept and a portion is missing. The sample has about 230,000 clones, approximately 81% seen once. This clone has more than one count but fewer than ten. CDR3 length: 12 residues. Trimming cost V 4 bases and J 8 bases, with 8 bases left between them. This TCR came from a man in his forties or fifties with acute or convalescent COVID-19. What was sequenced was peripheral blood. V gene TRBV12-3 or TRBV12-4 combines with J gene TRBJ1-4, with no clear D. This chain's CDR3 is CASSSLIEKLFF. As DNA, the CDR3 is TGTGCCAGCAGTTCTCTAATAGAAAAACTGTTTTTT.